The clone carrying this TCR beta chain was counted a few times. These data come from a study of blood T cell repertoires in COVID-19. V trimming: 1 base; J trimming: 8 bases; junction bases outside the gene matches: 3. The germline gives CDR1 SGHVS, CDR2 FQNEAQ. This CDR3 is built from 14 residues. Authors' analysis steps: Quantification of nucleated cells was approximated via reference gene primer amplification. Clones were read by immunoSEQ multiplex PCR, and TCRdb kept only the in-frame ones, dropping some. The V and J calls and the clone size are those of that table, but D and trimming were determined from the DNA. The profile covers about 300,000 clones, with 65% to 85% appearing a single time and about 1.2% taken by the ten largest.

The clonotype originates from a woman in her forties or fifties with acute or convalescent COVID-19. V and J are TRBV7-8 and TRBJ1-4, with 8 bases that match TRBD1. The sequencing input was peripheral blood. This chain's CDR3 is CASSLEQGEEKLFF. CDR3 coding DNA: TGTGCCAGCAGCTTAGAACAGGGGGAGGAAAAACTGTTTTTT.